The 32 T cell receptor beta chains below were found in one sample sequenced in a study of CXCR3-negative and CXCR3-positive naive CD8 T cells. With UMI labels, 5' RACE was used to prepare the TRB cDNA libraries. Each CDR3 protein gets one entry in TCRdb, which reprocessed the 5' RACE reads and gives no DNA. The listing contains fewer than 60,000 distinct CDR3 sequences. Sequencing used naive CXCR3- CD8+ T cells from blood. This sample's subset: CD45RO-CCR7+CD27+CD95- naive CD8+ T cells lacking CXCR3 (TNR3-). All receptors come from a human donor in good health. Some clones in this sample may be carry-over from other donors' samples.

The rearrangement joins TRBV6-2 or TRBV6-3 to TRBJ2-6; absent DNA, TCRdb's TRBD1 call cannot be checked. The CDR3 has 15 residues. The germline V gene encodes CDR1 MNHEY and CDR2 SVGEGT. The CDR3 is CASSGGTSGANVLTF.

The CDR3 is CAISGVGETLTGELFF. The genes are TRBV10-3 and TRBJ2-2. Looked up from germline, CDR1 is ENHRY and CDR2 is SYGVKD. This CDR3 has 16 residues.

CDR3 sequence: CASSHPPKETQYF. The chain carries TRBV3-1 and TRBJ2-5. CDR3 length: 13 amino acids. Per germline, CDR1 LGHDT and CDR2 YNNKEL (reference sequence).

V gene TRBV10-3 combines with J gene TRBJ2-3; TCRdb returns TRBD1, unconfirmable since there is no DNA. Germline V CDR1 and CDR2: ENHRY, SYGVKD. The CDR3 totals 15 residues. CDR3 sequence: CAIRSQGPSTDTQYF.

CDR3 sequence reads: CASSQVAGDSYEQYF. V gene TRBV4-3 combines with J gene TRBJ2-7; TCRdb gives TRBD2 as the D gene, but with no DNA this cannot be confirmed. The CDR3 has 15 residues. Germline V gene lookup returns CDR1 LGHNA and CDR2 YSLEER.

This CDR3 is CASSYGTGRTEQYF. J is TRBJ2-7 and V is TRBV6-5; without DNA, the TCRdb call of TRBD1 cannot be checked. CDR3 length equals 14 residues. Germline CDR1 reads MNHEY; CDR2 reads SVGAGI.

The chain carries TRBV12-3 or TRBV12-4 and TRBJ2-7; no DNA is available, so the TRBD2 call from TCRdb remains unchecked. This CDR3 is built from 14 residues. The CDR3 reads CASRGTSEWGEQYF.

V gene TRBV29-1 combines with J gene TRBJ1-1; the TCRdb call, TRBD1, lacks DNA for checking. From germline, CDR1 is SQVTM and CDR2 ANQGSEA. This CDR3 contains 13 residues. CDR3 protein: CSVHPDSNTEAFF.

J is TRBJ2-6 and V is TRBV6-5; TCRdb's D call of TRBD1 is untestable without DNA. The CDR3 consists of 16 residues. Germline V gene lookup returns CDR1 MNHEY and CDR2 SVGAGI. Here the CDR3 reads CASSVRGASGANVLTF.

V usage is TRBV5-1 and J usage is TRBJ2-1; TCRdb returns TRBD2, unconfirmable since there is no DNA. Germline V lookup: CDR1 SGHRS, CDR2 YFSETQ. The CDR3 length is 16 residues. CDR3: CASSLGWEGTYNERFF.

The chain recombines TRBV4-1 with TRBJ1-2; lacking DNA, the TRBD1 call made by TCRdb goes unchecked. In germline, CDR1 is MGHRA, CDR2 YSYEKL. The CDR3 totals 16 residues. CDR3: CASSQDGTGGLYGYTF.

The chain has TRBV9 and TRBJ1-2. This CDR3 contains 13 residues. CDR1 SGDLS and CDR2 YYNGEE come from the germline V gene. The CDR3 here is CASSVATDYAYTF.

The chain uses TRBV4-3 and TRBJ2-7; TCRdb outputs TRBD1, but without DNA this stays unchecked. The germline V gene has CDR1 LGHNA and CDR2 YSLEER. The length of the CDR3 is 15 residues. Here the CDR3 reads CASSHTGQGPYEQYF.

V usage is TRBV15 and J usage is TRBJ1-5; no DNA is available, so the TRBD1 call from TCRdb remains unchecked. CDR1 LNHNV and CDR2 YYDKDF come from the germline V gene (reference sequence). CDR3 length: 15 residues. CDR3 sequence: CATSRERGNNQPQHF.

The chain employs TRBV14 and TRBJ2-1; the TCRdb D gene call, TRBD2, has no DNA to confirm it. This CDR3 spans 15 amino acids. CDR1 SGHDN and CDR2 FVKESK come from the germline V gene. This chain's CDR3 is CASSPTSGSYNEQFF.

The chain combines TRBV7-9 with TRBJ1-1; TCRdb selects TRBD1, and the lack of DNA leaves this call unchecked. This CDR3 comprises 13 residues. Germline CDR1 is SEHNR and CDR2 is FQNEAQ (reference sequence). The CDR3: CASSPGINTEAFF.

The chain links TRBV9 to TRBJ2-1; TCRdb picks TRBD2, but there is no DNA to check that call. Germline CDR1 SGDLS, CDR2 YYNGEE. CDR3 length: 14 amino acids. The CDR3 spells CASGRGGSYNEQFF. Full variable domain (rest looked up from reference TRBV9 and TRBJ2-1): DSGVTQTPKHLITATGQRVTLRCSPRSGDLSVYWYQQSLDQGLQFLIQYYNGEERAKGNILERFSAQQFPDLHSELNLSSLELGDSALYFCASGRGGSYNEQFFGPGTRLTVL.

This CDR3 is CAWSPGYEQYF. The V call is TRBV30, the J call TRBJ2-7; TCRdb indicates TRBD1, and absent DNA this call remains unverified. This CDR3 has 11 residues. Germline lookup yields CDR1 GTSNPN and CDR2 SVGIG (reference sequence).

The chain employs TRBV7-9 and TRBJ1-6. The germline CDR1 and CDR2 sequences are SEHNR and FQNEAQ (reference sequence). The CDR3 is 17 residues long. Here the CDR3 reads CASSFGPGGNHNSPLHF.

This chain uses TRBV29-1 with TRBJ1-2. The CDR3 is 12 amino acids. CDR1 is SQVTM and CDR2 is ANQGSEA in the germline V gene. The CDR3 sequence is CSVEDDGPGYTF.

This chain joins TRBV3-1 and TRBJ2-7; the TCRdb D gene call, TRBD1, has no DNA to confirm it. Germline V CDR1 and CDR2: LGHDT, YNNKEL (reference sequence). The CDR3 is 15 amino acids. CDR3 in amino acids: CASSQERGRSYEQYF.

V usage is TRBV13 and J usage is TRBJ1-1; TCRdb calls TRBD1, which cannot be checked without DNA. This CDR3 is 14 amino acids long. The germline V gene encodes CDR1 PRHDT and CDR2 FYEKMQ (reference sequence). The CDR3 protein is CASRSHDTNTEAFF.

The chain links TRBV29-1 to TRBJ2-5; TCRdb's D call, TRBD2, is unchecked because there is no DNA. This CDR3 region has 12 residues. Per the germline V gene, CDR1 is SQVTM and CDR2 is ANQGSEA. CDR3 loop: CSALAGDETQYF.

This chain links TRBV12-3 or TRBV12-4 with TRBJ2-3; without DNA, the TCRdb call of TRBD1 cannot be checked. This CDR3 is built from 13 residues. CDR3 region: CASSWTGPDTQYF.

The chain uses TRBV6-2 or TRBV6-3 and TRBJ2-1; TCRdb's D call, TRBD2, is unchecked because there is no DNA. This CDR3 has 12 residues. CDR1 is MNHEY, CDR2 SVGEGT, per germline. CDR3 residues: CASRLGYNEQFF.

This chain links TRBV21-1 with TRBJ1-2; TCRdb's D call of TRBD1 is untestable without DNA. TRBV21-1 is a documented pseudogene. The CDR3 loop spans 12 amino acids. CDR3 amino acids: CAAPTGSRGYTF.

V gene TRBV10-2 combines with J gene TRBJ1-5. The germline V gene encodes CDR1 WSHSY and CDR2 SAAADI. There are 15 residues in the CDR3. The CDR3 region is CASSETGFGNQPQHF.

The gene calls are TRBV13 and TRBJ2-7. CDR1 and CDR2 from the germline V gene are PRHDT and FYEKMQ (reference sequence). The CDR3 totals 14 residues. The chain's CDR3 is CASSSKRGSYEQYF.

The chain combines TRBV20-1 with TRBJ1-1. The CDR3 extends over 13 amino acids. The germline V gene encodes CDR1 DFQATT and CDR2 SNEGSKA (reference sequence). CDR3 amino acids: CSARHEAFLEAFF.

The chain is built from TRBV24-1 and TRBJ2-1. CDR1 is KGHDR and CDR2 is SFDVKD in the germline V gene. The CDR3 runs to 13 residues. CDR3 residues: CATSDSGYNEQFF.

The V call is TRBV12-3 or TRBV12-4, the J call TRBJ1-4. The CDR3 runs 12 residues. The chain's CDR3 is CASSFGSEKLFF.

This chain connects TRBV2 to TRBJ1-2. The germline V gene encodes CDR1 SNHLY and CDR2 FYNNEI. The CDR3 runs 14 residues. The CDR3 spells CASSEVEENYGYTF.